This entry concerns a single T cell receptor beta chain. Its antigen remains unidentified. Qualities for individual bases were not recorded, and no much larger clone is one base off. The CDR3 covers 14 residues, taking in both the cysteine and the phenylalanine. Here the CDR3 DNA is all that survives: 42 bases in frame from base 1. From a lookup of the germline V gene, CDR1 and CDR2 are SGHTA and FQGNSA. The junction carries 12 bases between V and J, which are trimmed by 4 bases and 3 bases respectively. The treatment or condition label here, explained by the study, means: in vitro stimulation with specific CMV peptide epitopes to enrich CMV-specific T cells. These data originate in a study of T cell repertoires in cytomegalovirus infection (dated by TCRdb to the late 2010s). For context, the study as a whole: Alongside well-studied HLA-B-restricted epitopes, the peptide stimulations were aimed at recently identified HLA-C-restricted CMV epitopes, whose presentation resists viral immunomodulation. Because public TCR beta signatures pointed to carriage of CMV infection together with the matching HLA type, the HLA type of each donor mattered for the analysis.

What the authors observed across the whole study: In both this cohort and an independent cohort of some 380 donors, the cumulative frequency of public TCR beta family members distinguished carriers of CMV infection plus the relevant HLA type. The ex vivo response was dominated by HLA-C-restricted CMV-specific TCR beta clonotypes, which also provided the single most frequent clonotype in two of eight donors.

The sequencer was an Illumina HiSeq 1500. TCRdb handled the public reads itself, with Q25 trimming in fastp and clone calling in MiXCR, and kept productive beta chains. Rows are combined by CDR3 protein, so each entry shows the most common genes and DNA. Recorded for this sample are approximately 600,000 distinct CDR3 sequences; around two fifths of them occurred a single time. The top ten hold around 46% of the sample. This TCR was sampled from a human donor in good health (CMV status not recorded). Some clones in this sample may be carry-over from other donors' samples. The sample here was cultured PBMCs, taken from culture after CMV antigen stimulation. The chain joins TRBV7-2 to TRBJ2-5, with a tentative D gene TRBD2 over 6 matching bases. The DNA sequence follows: TGTGCCAGCAGCTGGCAGGGAGGAGAAGAGACCCAGTACTTC. Its protein is CASSWQGGEETQYF.